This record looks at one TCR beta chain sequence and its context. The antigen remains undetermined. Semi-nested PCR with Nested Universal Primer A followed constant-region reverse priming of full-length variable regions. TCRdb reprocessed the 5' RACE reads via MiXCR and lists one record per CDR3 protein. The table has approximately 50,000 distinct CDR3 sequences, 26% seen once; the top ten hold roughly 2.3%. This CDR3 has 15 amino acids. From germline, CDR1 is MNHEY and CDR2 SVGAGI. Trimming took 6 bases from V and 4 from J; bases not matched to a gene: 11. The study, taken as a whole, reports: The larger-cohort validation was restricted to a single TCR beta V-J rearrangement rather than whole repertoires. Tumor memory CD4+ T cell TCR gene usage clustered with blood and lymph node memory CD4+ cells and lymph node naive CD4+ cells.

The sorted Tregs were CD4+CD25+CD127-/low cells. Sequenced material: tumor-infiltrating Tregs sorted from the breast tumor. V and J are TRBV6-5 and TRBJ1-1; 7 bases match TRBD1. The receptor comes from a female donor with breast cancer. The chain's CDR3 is CASRYMTGRGTEAFF. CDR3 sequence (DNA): TGTGCCAGCAGATACATGACAGGGAGGGGCACTGAAGCTTTCTTT.